The entry below gives a single TCR beta chain sequence along with its context. Its specificity is not known. The donors were part of the roughly 130-subject validation cohort, which stood apart from the 666-subject first cohort. The data were obtained in a study of cytomegalovirus exposure and HLA in healthy donors. The wider study: The approximately 670 first-cohort repertoires and the 95 to 150 validation repertoires shared the same platform, a later analysis reported. Study results and caveats: Some TCR beta chains (roughly 160 of them) were listed as cytomegalovirus-associated. First-cohort TCR clusters tended to co-occur in the roughly 130 validation repertoires, a later analysis found.

TCRdb keeps only in-frame clones here, not all; method: immunoSEQ multiplex PCR. The table lists about 65,000 clones, about 91% of them singletons. This receptor was obtained from a woman between 18 and 29 years old in good health and CMV-seronegative. Specimen: PBMCs.

The CDR3 sequence: CASSQSSQGDEKLFF. CDR3 sequence (DNA): TGCGCCAGCAGCCAATCGAGCCAGGGGGACGAAAAACTGTTTTTT. The V call is TRBV4-3, the J call TRBJ1-4, with 7 bases identical to TRBD1. V lost 2 bases, J lost 8 bases, and 8 bases stayed unmatched. Looked up from germline, CDR1 is LGHNA and CDR2 is YSLEER. The CDR3 sequence is 15 residues long.